These 26 T cell receptor beta chains came from one sample sequenced in a study of regulatory T cells in long-lasting Graves disease. Library construction for TCR beta used iRepertoire HTBI primers and Arm-PCR of CDR3 regions. Using its own MiXCR run on the multiplex PCR reads, TCRdb lists one record per CDR3 protein. Here the sample spans 350,000 to 450,000 distinct CDR3 sequences, roughly 20% being singletons. Time point given: persistent/refractory GD, antithyroid drugs over 5 years with positive TRAb. The TCR library used RNA extracted from PBMCs. The source was peripheral blood mononuclear cells (PBMCs), collected when the disease was refractory, from a patient treated with antithyroid drugs. These receptors came from a female donor with Graves disease.

The chain couples TRBV3-1 to TRBJ2-7, with TRBD1 as a possible D gene (5 bases). V was trimmed by 1 base and J by 5 bases, leaving 9 bases between them. The CDR3 contains 13 residues. Germline V lookup: CDR1 LGHDT, CDR2 YNNKEL (reference sequence). Written as DNA, the CDR3 is TGTGCCAGCAGCCAAGCAACAGGTAACGAGCAGTACTTC. This sequence encodes CASSQATGNEQYF.

This clonotype has at least ten counts. The chain combines TRBV12-3 or TRBV12-4 with TRBJ2-2; weak D call: TRBD1 (6 bases). Trimming took 5 bases from V and 1 from J, leaving 11 bases between them. The CDR3 runs 15 residues. The CDR3 DNA is TGTGCCAGCAGTGTCCGGGACAAGAACACCGGGGAGCTGTTTTTT. Translating gives CASSVRDKNTGELFF.

This clonotype was seen a few times. This sequence joins TRBV4-2 and TRBJ2-7, with TRBD2 matching 12 bases. CDR3 length equals 15 residues. With 4 bases clipped from V and 7 bases from J, the junction kept 8 bases outside the gene matches. The germline gives CDR1 LGHNA, CDR2 YNFKEQ. The CDR3 region is CASSLGLAGLGEQYF. CDR3 DNA: TGTGCCAGCAGCCTGGGACTAGCGGGTCTGGGGGAGCAGTACTTC.

This sequence joins TRBV7-9 and TRBJ2-4, with D hard to call. Germline CDR1 and CDR2: SEHNR and FQNEAQ (reference sequence). V dropped 5 bases and J dropped 4 bases, with 9 bases sitting between them. The CDR3 totals 13 residues. CDR3 DNA: TGTGCCAGCAGCCCGGTTCAGAAAAACATTCAGTACTTC. Protein sequence: CASSPVQKNIQYF.

This clonotype was counted many times. The chain carries TRBV12-3 or TRBV12-4 and TRBJ1-1, with 9 bases that match TRBD1. Germline trimming cut 3 bases from V and 10 bases from J; bases unmatched to any gene: 9. There are 14 residues in the CDR3. The CDR3 is CASSFAAGTGTAFF. The DNA for the CDR3 is TGTGCCAGCAGTTTCGCCGCCGGGACAGGGACAGCTTTCTTT.

The sample holds many counts of this clonotype. The CDR3 nucleotides are TGTGCCAGCAGGGGGGTAGCGGGAGGCTACGAGCAGTACTTC. Amino acid sequence: CASRGVAGGYEQYF. The chain recombines TRBV27 with TRBJ2-7; 10 bases match TRBD2. The length of the CDR3 is 14 residues. CDR1 is MNHEY, CDR2 SMNVEV, per germline (reference sequence). With V trimmed by 6 bases and J by 3 bases, 5 bases remained unmatched.

This clonotype has a handful of counts. The chain recombines TRBV20-1 with TRBJ1-6; D not resolved. The germline V gene encodes CDR1 DFQATT and CDR2 SNEGSKA (reference sequence). Trimming removed 0 bases from V and 5 bases from J, with 11 bases in between. The CDR3 sequence is 15 residues long. The CDR3 spells CSARDRFWDNSPLHF. DNA for the CDR3: TGCAGTGCTAGAGATCGGTTCTGGGATAATTCACCCCTCCACTTT.

This clonotype has a handful of counts. CDR3 in DNA: TGTGCCAGCAGTTTGGCGGGGATGGGACACTACGAGCAGTACTTC. Translating gives CASSLAGMGHYEQYF. The V call is TRBV27, the J call TRBJ2-7; D possibly matches TRBD1 or TRBD2 (6 bases each). V was trimmed by 3 bases and J by 3 bases, leaving 15 bases between them. Germline CDR1 and CDR2: MNHEY and SMNVEV (reference sequence). This CDR3 is built from 15 residues.

This chain links TRBV18 with TRBJ2-7; 9 bases are shared with TRBD1. CDR3 size: 15 residues. Germline CDR1 is KGHSH and CDR2 is LQKENI. The J segment lost 3 bases and the V segment lost 4 bases, leaving 7 bases of the junction unmatched. The CDR3 coding sequence is TGTGCCAGCTCACTAGGACAGGGGACTTTCTACGAGCAGTACTTC. Translating it yields CASSLGQGTFYEQYF. Based on the CDR3 plus reference TRBV18 and TRBJ2-7, the full variable domain is NAGVMQNPRHLVRRRGQEARLRCSPMKGHSHVYWYRQLPEEGLKFMVYLQKENIIDESGMPKERFSAEFPKEGPSILRIQQVVRGDSAAYFCASSLGQGTFYEQYFGPGTRLTVT.

This chain joins TRBV9 and TRBJ2-7, with 9 bases fitting TRBD1. The CDR3 consists of 16 residues. V dropped 4 bases and J dropped 3; count of bases not matched to a gene: 11. Per germline, CDR1 SGDLS and CDR2 YYNGEE. This CDR3 is CASSLDPGQGFYEQYF. CDR3 coding DNA: TGTGCCAGCAGCTTGGACCCGGGACAGGGTTTCTACGAGCAGTACTTC.

This clonotype was observed a few times. The chain has TRBV6-5 and TRBJ1-2; D is undetermined. V gave up 3 bases and J gave up 9 bases, with 8 bases separating them. The CDR3 is 11 amino acids. Germline CDR1 MNHEY, CDR2 SVGAGI. The chain's CDR3 is CASSYWRSYTF. The CDR3, as DNA: TGTGCCAGCAGTTATTGGAGAAGCTACACCTTC.

The CDR3 DNA reads as TGTGCCAGCAGCACATACAGGGAGGATGAGACCCAGTACTTC. Translated: CASSTYREDETQYF. The chain carries TRBV7-9 and TRBJ2-5, with D tentatively TRBD1 or TRBD2 (6 bases each). Germline assignment: CDR1 SEHNR and CDR2 FQNEAQ (reference sequence). Deletions cut 5 bases from V and 5 bases from J, with 15 bases between. The CDR3 length is 14 residues. The full variable domain, with the rest looked up from reference TRBV7-9 and TRBJ2-5, is DTGVSQNPRHKITKRGQNVTFRCDPISEHNRLYWYRQTLGQGPEFLTYFQNEAQLEKSRLLSDRFSAERPKGSFSTLEIQRTEQGDSAMYLCASSTYREDETQYFGPGTRLLVL.

This chain connects TRBV2 to TRBJ2-3; D gene uncertain. Germline V gene sequence: CDR1 SNHLY, CDR2 FYNNEI. The CDR3 is 12 amino acids. V was trimmed by 8 bases and J by 2 bases, leaving 8 bases between them. The CDR3 spells CASAVSTDTQYF. The CDR3 DNA follows: TGTGCCAGCGCCGTATCCACAGATACGCAGTATTTT.

This clonotype occurred many times. The chain employs TRBV6-1 and TRBJ1-1; no firm D call. Trimming pared 7 bases from V and 4 bases from J, leaving 19 bases between. The CDR3 sequence is 15 residues long. The germline CDR1 and CDR2 sequences are MNHNS and SASEGT. The CDR3 region has the DNA TGTGCCAGCATTTTCCGGACCGGCTCGGGCACTGAAGCTTTCTTT. It translates to CASIFRTGSGTEAFF.

This clonotype showed up many times. The chain is built from TRBV28 and TRBJ1-3, with TRBD1 matching over 7 bases. The V and J ends lost 7 bases and 9 bases, in that order; junction bases with no gene match: 9. The germline gives CDR1 MDHEN, CDR2 SYDVKM. This CDR3 spans 13 amino acids. In DNA form, the CDR3 reads TGTGCCAGCAAACCCGGACAGGAGGGCACCATATATTTT. This codes for CASKPGQEGTIYF.

Regarding this clonotype: This may stem from a read error, because a much larger clone lies one nucleotide away. The V and J genes are TRBV7-3 and TRBJ2-7; 9 bases are shared with TRBD2. CDR1 SGHTA and CDR2 FQGTGA come from the germline V gene. The length of the CDR3 is 15 residues. The CDR3 bases are TGTGCCAGCAGCCTAATAGCGGGAGAGGCCTACGAGCAGTGCTTC. It specifies CASSLIAGEAYEQCF.

At least ten counts were recorded for this clonotype. The chain joins TRBV7-2 to TRBJ1-5; D is unclear. CDR3 length: 13 residues. V lost 3 bases and J lost 5, with 8 bases in between. Germline CDR1 SGHTA, CDR2 FQGNSA. The CDR3 sequence is CASSFRADQPQHF. The CDR3 DNA follows: TGTGCCAGCAGCTTTCGGGCGGATCAGCCCCAGCATTTT. Supplemented by reference TRBV7-2 and TRBJ1-5, the full variable domain reads GAGVSQSPSNKVTEKGKDVELRCDPISGHTALYWYRQSLGQGLEFLIYFQGNSAPDKSGLPSDRFSAERTGGSVSTLTIQRTQQEDSAVYLCASSFRADQPQHFGDGTRLSIL.

With regard to this clonotype: A clone one base away is much larger, so this may be a read error. The chain carries TRBV2 and TRBJ2-7, with D possibly TRBD1 on 6 matching bases. This CDR3 is 20 amino acids long. The germline gives CDR1 SNHLY, CDR2 FYNNEI. The CDR3 loop is CASSDTPQGLFAVALYGQYF. CDR3 sequence (DNA): TGTGCCAGCAGTGATACACCCCAGGGGCTTTTTGCGGTTGCCTTATACGGGCAGTACTTC. The variable domain in full, completed from reference TRBV2 and TRBJ2-7, reads EPEVTQTPSHQVTQMGQEVILRCVPISNHLYFYWYRQILGQKVEFLVSFYNNEISEKSEIFDDQFSVERPDGSNFTLKIRSTKLEDSAMYFCASSDTPQGLFAVALYGQYFGPGTRLTVT.

The sample holds a few counts of this clonotype. The rearrangement joins TRBV12-3 or TRBV12-4 to TRBJ1-3, with 7 bases fitting TRBD1. The V and J ends lost 5 bases and 4 bases, in that order; junction bases with no gene match: 11. The CDR3 has 16 amino acids. The DNA for the CDR3 is TGTGCCAGCAGTCGATGGGTGGACAGGACCGGAAACACCATATATTTT. Translated: CASSRWVDRTGNTIYF.

This clonotype was found a few times. This chain joins TRBV14 and TRBJ2-7; D may be TRBD1 or TRBD2 (5 bases each). The germline V gene encodes CDR1 SGHDN and CDR2 FVKESK. The CDR3 loop spans 13 amino acids. Trimming removed 5 bases at V and 3 bases at J, with 11 bases between. The CDR3 nucleotides are TGTGCCAGCAGCGGGACGCCTGTCTACGAGCAGTACTTC. It specifies CASSGTPVYEQYF.

This clonotype was seen ten or more times. The chain uses TRBV29-1 and TRBJ1-2; no reliable D call. CDR1 is SQVTM, CDR2 ANQGSEA, per germline. Between the trimmed V and J ends, which lost 6 bases and 4 bases, there was a span of 12 bases. CDR3 length: 12 amino acids. CDR3 coding DNA: TGCAGCGTGCCGAGGAGACCCTATGGCTACACCTTC. This gives the protein CSVPRRPYGYTF. Based on the CDR3 plus reference TRBV29-1 and TRBJ1-2, the full variable domain is SAVISQKPSRDICQRGTSLTIQCQVDSQVTMMFWYRQQPGQSLTLIATANQGSEATYESGFVIDKFPISRPNLTFSTLTVSNMSPEDSSIYLCSVPRRPYGYTFGSGTRLTVV.

This clonotype was counted a few times. This chain joins TRBV30 and TRBJ2-7; D is undetermined. The CDR3 consists of 13 residues. V lost 0 bases and J lost 3, with 9 bases in between. The germline V gene has CDR1 GTSNPN and CDR2 SVGIG (reference sequence). CDR3 nucleotides: TGTGCCTGGAGTGTCGGTCGCCTCTACGAGCAGTACTTC. Protein: CAWSVGRLYEQYF.

The V call is TRBV29-1, the J call TRBJ2-2; D is unclear. Trimming removed 6 bases at V and 1 base at J, with 6 bases between. The CDR3 consists of 12 residues. Germline lookup yields CDR1 SQVTM and CDR2 ANQGSEA. Here the CDR3 reads CSVEQNTGELFF. CDR3 sequence (DNA): TGCAGCGTCGAACAGAACACCGGGGAGCTGTTTTTT.

The rearrangement joins TRBV30 to TRBJ2-5, with a weak D call TRBD1 (7 bases). The CDR3 contains 15 residues. Germline V gene data show CDR1 as GTSNPN and CDR2 as SVGIG (reference sequence). The V end lost 5 bases, the J end lost 5 bases, and 21 bases lay between the germline ends. The CDR3 DNA sequence: TGTGCCTGGGGTCGGGGAGCAGGGGGGCCCGAGACCCAGTACTTC. Translated, it gives CAWGRGAGGPETQYF.

The chain recombines TRBV6-1 with TRBJ2-5; D perhaps matches TRBD1 (6 bases). The germline CDR1 and CDR2 sequences are MNHNS and SASEGT. This CDR3 is built from 13 residues. Between the trimmed V and J ends, which lost 6 bases and 4 bases, there was a span of 12 bases. In nucleotides, the CDR3 is TGTGCCAGCAGAACAGGGTCGGTAGAGACCCAGTACTTC. It encodes CASRTGSVETQYF.

For this clonotype: A read error is possible here, since a much larger clone lies one base away. The V gene is TRBV28, the J gene TRBJ2-7; D ambiguous. V shed 5 bases and J shed 2 bases, with 13 bases lying between them. This CDR3 spans 14 amino acids. CDR1 and CDR2 (germline): MDHEN, SYDVKM. The DNA for the CDR3 is TGTGCCAGCAGTGAGTCCCCCAACCCCTACGAGCAGTACTTC. Translated: CASSESPNPYEQYF. The full variable domain, its missing parts supplied by reference TRBV28 and TRBJ2-7, is DVKVTQSSRYLVKRTGEKVFLECVQDMDHENMFWYRQDPGLGLRLIYFSYDVKMKEKGDIPEGYSVSREKKERFSLILESASTNQTSMYLCASSESPNPYEQYFGPGTRLTVT.